This entry lists 5 T cell receptor beta chains sequenced from one sample in a study of CD8+CD57+ T cells in acquired aplastic anemia (dated by TCRdb to the late 2010s). Data came from an Illumina HiSeq 2000. Genomic DNA served as template for TCR beta VDJ combination and CDR3 sequence profiling. TCRdb's own reprocessing of the public reads used fastp at Q25 and MiXCR and kept productive beta chains. Entries are consolidated by CDR3 protein sequence, retaining the most common genes and DNA. In this sample the table shows approximately 150,000 distinct CDR3 sequences, roughly 48% of which occur a single time. The ten largest clonotypes hold more than 0.85% of the sample. Expansion of CD8+CD57+ cells had been shown by flow cytometry in the patients chosen for sequencing. The specimen sequenced was sorted CD4+, CD8+, or CD8+CD57+ T cells (not recorded which) from PBMCs. The receptors shown here come from a human donor with aplastic anemia.

This clonotype showed up many times. This chain joins TRBV20-1 and TRBJ2-5; D not certain. The CDR3 contains 12 residues. From germline, CDR1 is DFQATT and CDR2 SNEGSKA (reference sequence). V lost 2 bases and J 4 bases, leaving 8 bases between the germline ends. The DNA for the CDR3 is TGCAGTGCTAGATTCTACCCAGAGACCCAGTACTTC. Translating it yields CSARFYPETQYF.

As to this clonotype: This may come from a read error, since a much larger clone is one base off. The V and J genes are TRBV5-4 and TRBJ1-2; tentatively, D is TRBD1 (6 bases). This CDR3 comprises 14 residues. V lost 4 bases, J lost 6 bases, and 16 bases lay in between. From germline, CDR1 is SGHNT and CDR2 YYREEE (reference sequence). The CDR3 spells CASSNPGVPHGYTF. Here the CDR3 DNA reads TGTGCCAGCAGCAATCCAGGGGTCCCGCATGGCTACACCTTC.

The CDR3 sequence is CASSLAPQGGNEKLFF. The CDR3 nucleotides read TGCGCCAGCAGCTTGGCCCCACAGGGGGGAAATGAAAAACTGTTTTTT. This chain connects TRBV5-1 to TRBJ1-4, with 8 positions matching TRBD1. V shed 0 bases, J shed 5 bases, and the junction held 6 bases outside the gene matches. CDR1 and CDR2 from the germline V gene are SGHRS and YFSETQ. This CDR3 comprises 16 residues.

V gene TRBV20-1 combines with J gene TRBJ1-4; 9 bases map to TRBD1. V was pared by 5 bases and J by 6 bases, with 7 bases of the junction left unmatched. CDR3 length equals 14 residues. Germline CDR1 and CDR2: DFQATT and SNEGSKA (reference sequence). Here the CDR3 DNA reads TGCAGTGCTGGGGGACAGGGAGGATATGAAAAACTGTTTTTT. Its translation: CSAGGQGGYEKLFF.

This clonotype was detected only a few times. The chain carries TRBV20-1 and TRBJ1-1; D is unresolved. The CDR3 is made up of 22 amino acids. In germline, CDR1 is DFQATT, CDR2 SNEGSKA (reference sequence). Trimming stripped 0 bases from V and 0 bases from J, with 32 bases between. DNA of the CDR3: TGCAGTGCTAGAGATTTGACAAGCCCCATCGGAGGCAGAGTAATTTTGAACACTGAAGCTTTCTTT. Translated: CSARDLTSPIGGRVILNTEAFF.